The clone carrying this TCR beta chain was picked up a small number of times. The target antigen is unknown. The CDR3 loop spans 16 amino acids. Germline CDR1 is SGHTA and CDR2 is FQGNSA. The trim removed 4 bases at V and 6 bases at J, leaving 15 bases unmatched. This record comes from a study of early T cells in non-severe SARS-CoV-2 infection. Study-wide points: Reliance on VDJdb matching favored anti-spike CD8 responses; private and CD4 specificities were missed.

MiXCR, run by TCRdb on the 5' RACE reads, gives a single entry per CDR3 protein. The sample has fewer than 80,000 distinct CDR3 sequences, 4.6% seen once. The starting material was whole blood, obtained at baseline. The rearrangement uses TRBV7-2 and TRBJ2-7, with TRBD1 matching 7 bases. The origin of this receptor is an adult who was a healthcare worker with PCR-confirmed SARS-CoV-2 infection or an uninfected control (not recorded which). The donor label of this sample is uncertain. This chain's CDR3 is CASSSTGTATTTEQYF. The CDR3 DNA is TGTGCCAGCAGCTCGACCGGGACAGCGACTACGACCGAGCAGTACTTC.